This note documents a single T cell receptor (beta chain) sequence. Its antigen is undetermined. What CD8 memory combined were CD45RO+ cells and CCR7-negative CD45RA+ TemRA cells. These data belong to a study of shared clonotypes between healthy human individuals. General study points: Sequencing of the sorted subsets was shown by rarefaction to be incomplete despite large depth. Deeper or shallower sequencing was expected to change how clonotypes are shared among donors.

Measured with immunoSEQ multiplex PCR; TCRdb has only the in-frame clones, and not every one. The sample lists approximately 710,000 clones; about 90% were seen once. The CDR3 length is 12 residues. Looked up from germline, CDR1 is SGHAT and CDR2 is FQNNGV. The V and J ends lost 5 bases and 4 bases respectively, with 6 bases between them. This clonotype was sampled from a man between 18 and 29 years old in good health. Some clones in this sample may be carry-over from other donors' samples. The chain combines TRBV11-2 with TRBJ1-5; no firm D call. Sample: memory CD8+ T cells from PBMCs. Stated subset: CD45RO+ cells pooled with CCR7-negative TemRA cells. Here the CDR3 reads CASSQINQPQHF. DNA for the CDR3: TGTGCCAGCAGCCAAATAAATCAGCCCCAGCATTTT.